This paragraph reports one TCR beta chain. Germline CDR1 SGHRS, CDR2 YFSETQ. This CDR3 region has 14 residues. V was trimmed by 0 bases and J by 9 bases, leaving 16 bases between them. This record belongs to a study of neurological immune-mediated disorders. TCRdb independently ran MiXCR on the 5' RACE reads; one entry per CDR3 protein. The sample holds some 43,000 distinct CDR3 sequences; roughly 13% are singletons and the top ten take 9%. Sample time point: longitudinal time-point 3. The material sequenced was PBMCs. V is TRBV5-1 and J is TRBJ2-7, with D possibly called TRBD1 or TRBD2 (5 bases each). The origin of this receptor is a male donor with HTLV-1-associated myelopathy (HAM/TSP). CDR3 nucleotide sequence: TGCGCCAGCAGCTTGGAGCTAGCAGGGCACGTGCAGTACTTC. This codes for CASSLELAGHVQYF.